The 9 T cell receptor beta chains below were found in one sample sequenced in a study of cytomegalovirus exposure and HLA in healthy donors. Clones were sequenced by immunoSEQ multiplex PCR, and TCRdb holds only the in-frame ones, with some missing. The sample consists of roughly 180,000 clones, around nine tenths of them appearing once. Sequences were obtained from PBMCs. These receptors all come from a man between 25 and 39 years old in good health and CMV-seropositive.

The chain joins TRBV5-4 to TRBJ1-4; D might be TRBD1 (6 bases). In germline, CDR1 is SGHNT, CDR2 YYREEE (reference sequence). V gave up 4 bases and J gave up 7 bases, with 14 bases separating them. The CDR3 length is 14 residues. CDR3 nucleotides: TGTGCCAGCAGCGGCGAGGGGACAACTGAAAAACTGTTTTTT. The encoded protein is CASSGEGTTEKLFF.

V gene TRBV7-8 combines with J gene TRBJ1-2; D gene uncertain. This CDR3 has 16 amino acids. Germline V gene sequence: CDR1 SGHVS, CDR2 FQNEAQ. V was trimmed by 1 base and J by 4 bases, leaving 16 bases between them. CDR3 bases: TGTGCCAGCAGCTTAGTCCCAGGTGACATTATCTATGGCTACACCTTC. This gives the protein CASSLVPGDIIYGYTF.

The chain links TRBV28 to TRBJ1-4; 9 nucleotides align to TRBD1. There are 15 residues in the CDR3. Germline V gene sequence: CDR1 MDHEN, CDR2 SYDVKM. V lost 4 bases and J lost 7; bases outside the gene matches: 7. CDR3 sequence reads: CASSSAGTGLEKLFF. The CDR3 nucleotides are TGTGCCAGCAGTTCCGCCGGGACAGGGCTTGAAAAACTGTTTTTT.

This clone appeared a single time. Other DNA variants within this sample encode the same CDR3. The chain has TRBV30 and TRBJ1-1; 11 bases line up with TRBD1. Germline V lookup: CDR1 GTSNPN, CDR2 SVGIG (reference sequence). This CDR3 is built from 14 residues. Losses at the gene ends were 3 bases for V and 5 bases for J; bases not matched to a gene: 5. In DNA, the CDR3 is TGTGCCTGGAGCCGGGACAGGGGGTATACTGAAGCTTTCTTT. Protein sequence: CAWSRDRGYTEAFF.

V gene TRBV5-3 combines with J gene TRBJ1-1; D may be TRBD1 (5 bases). TRBV5-3 is an ORF, and what it does is uncertain. V gave up 6 bases and J gave up 0 bases, with 12 bases separating them. The CDR3 extends over 14 amino acids. In DNA form, the CDR3 reads TGTGCCAGAATCAACAGACAGTTGAACACTGAAGCTTTCTTT. This gives the protein CARINRQLNTEAFF.

The CDR3 sequence: CASTHREASGRPYEQYF. In DNA, the CDR3 is TGTGCCAGCACCCACCGGGAGGCTAGCGGGAGACCCTACGAGCAGTACTTC. V is TRBV7-9 and J is TRBJ2-7; 10 bases agree with TRBD2. The CDR3 spans 17 residues. CDR1 and CDR2 (germline): SEHNR, FQNEAQ (reference sequence). Unmatched junction bases numbered 14, after V lost 7 bases and J lost 2 bases.

As DNA, the CDR3 is TGTGCCAGCAGCTTAGCAGAACCTGGGGCCAACGTCCTGACTTTC. It encodes CASSLAEPGANVLTF. The chain carries TRBV7-9 and TRBJ2-6; no definite D call. Germline V lookup: CDR1 SEHNR, CDR2 FQNEAQ (reference sequence). V was clipped by 0 bases and J by 2 bases, with 5 bases between them. This CDR3 has 15 residues.

The chain recombines TRBV5-1 with TRBJ2-1, with D possibly being TRBD2 (5 bases). This CDR3 contains 12 residues. The V end lost 2 bases, the J end lost 9 bases, and 9 bases lay between the germline ends. In germline, CDR1 is SGHRS, CDR2 YFSETQ. CDR3 protein: CASSFGGGEQFF. The CDR3 DNA sequence: TGCGCCAGCAGCTTCGGAGGAGGTGAGCAGTTCTTC.

This sequence joins TRBV5-3 and TRBJ1-5; D not certain. TRBV5-3 is reported as an ORF; its role is uncertain. CDR3 length: 16 amino acids. V was clipped by 1 base and J by 0 bases, with 11 bases between them. CDR3 nucleotide sequence: TGTGCCAGAAGCTTGAGTTCCATCCTTAGCAATCAGCCCCAGCATTTT. It translates to CARSLSSILSNQPQHF.